What follows is one T cell receptor beta chain and its context. These data come from a study of T cell clones after liver transplantation. The repertoire was sequenced with immunoSEQ multiplex PCR; TCRdb's copy has only in-frame clones and lacks some. The table includes 65,000 to 70,000 clones, more than 85% detected once. The length of the CDR3 is 13 residues. V gave up 2 bases and J gave up 7 bases; unmatched junction bases: 4. The germline CDR1 and CDR2 sequences are MNHEY and SVGAGI. The rearrangement joins TRBV6-5 to TRBJ1-2; 7 bases agree with TRBD1. This specimen was CD4+ T cells from blood, taken about 25 months after liver transplant. This TCR came from a human patient who received a liver transplant. A subset of T cells may come from the graft donor. Here the CDR3 reads CASSYADRVGYTF. CDR3 bases: TGTGCCAGCAGTTACGCCGACAGGGTTGGCTACACCTTC.